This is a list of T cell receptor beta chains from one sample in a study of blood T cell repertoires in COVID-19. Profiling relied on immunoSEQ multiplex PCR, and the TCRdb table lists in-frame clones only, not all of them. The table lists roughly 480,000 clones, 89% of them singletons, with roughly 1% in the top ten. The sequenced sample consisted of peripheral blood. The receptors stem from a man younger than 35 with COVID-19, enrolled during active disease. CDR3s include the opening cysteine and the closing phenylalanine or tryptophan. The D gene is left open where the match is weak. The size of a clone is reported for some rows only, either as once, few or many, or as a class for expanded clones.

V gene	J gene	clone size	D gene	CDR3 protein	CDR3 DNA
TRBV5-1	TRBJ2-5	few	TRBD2	CASRSGLAGKETQYF	TGCGCCAGCAGATCGGGACTAGCGGGGAAAGAGACCCAGTACTTC
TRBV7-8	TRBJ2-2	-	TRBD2	CASSFSGRRTGELFF	TGTGCCAGCAGCTTTAGCGGGAGACGAACCGGGGAGCTGTTTTTT
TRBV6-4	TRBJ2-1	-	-	CASSPSGGRYNEQFF	TGTGCCAGCAGCCCCTCAGGGGGGCGTTACAATGAGCAGTTCTTC
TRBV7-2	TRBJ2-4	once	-	CASSAYYDIQYF	TGTGCCAGCAGCGCCTATTATGACATTCAGTACTTC
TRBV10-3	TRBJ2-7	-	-	CALGSSASEQYF	TGTGCTTTAGGGTCTAGCGCCAGCGAGCAGTACTTC
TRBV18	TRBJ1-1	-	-	CASSPLRTADTEAFF	TGTGCCAGCTCACCTTTAAGGACAGCGGACACTGAAGCTTTCTTT
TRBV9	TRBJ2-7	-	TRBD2	CASSVGLAGPTSEQYF	TGTGCCAGCAGCGTAGGACTAGCGGGACCCACTTCTGAGCAGTACTTC
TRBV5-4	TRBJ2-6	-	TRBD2	CASRSGLAASGANVLTF	TGTGCCAGCAGATCGGGACTAGCGGCCTCTGGGGCCAACGTCCTGACTTTC
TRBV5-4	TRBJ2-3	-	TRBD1	CASSRGGQGGTDTQYF	TGTGCCAGCAGCCGAGGGGGACAGGGCGGCACAGATACGCAGTATTTT
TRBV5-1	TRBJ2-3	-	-	CASSYRGNDLLTDTQYF	TGCGCCAGCAGCTACCGGGGTAACGACCTACTCACAGATACGCAGTATTTT
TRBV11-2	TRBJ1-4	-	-	CASSLLREKLFF	TGTGCCAGCAGCTTACTTCGGGAAAAACTGTTTTTT
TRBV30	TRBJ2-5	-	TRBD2	CAWSGRVGETQYF	TGTGCCTGGAGCGGGAGGGTTGGGGAGACCCAGTACTTC
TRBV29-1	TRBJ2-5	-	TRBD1	CSAETGARGTQYF	TGCAGCGCTGAGACAGGGGCTCGGGGGACCCAGTACTTC
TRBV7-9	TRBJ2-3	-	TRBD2	CASSLTGTRADTQYF	TGTGCCAGCAGCTTGACCGGGACTAGGGCAGATACGCAGTATTTT
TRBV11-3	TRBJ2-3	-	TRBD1	CASSSYSGTDTDTQYF	TGTGCCAGCAGCTCGTACTCCGGGACAGACACAGATACGCAGTATTTT
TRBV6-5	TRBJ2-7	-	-	CASSYGRVYEQYF	TGTGCCAGCAGTTACGGCAGGGTCTACGAGCAGTACTTC
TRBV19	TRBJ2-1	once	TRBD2	CASRLREGRNEQFF	TGTGCCAGTAGATTGAGGGAGGGCCGAAATGAGCAGTTCTTC
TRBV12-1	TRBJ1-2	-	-	CASSPDRDTSLYYGYTF	TGTGCCAGCAGCCCAGACAGGGACACTTCGTTATACTATGGCTACACCTTC
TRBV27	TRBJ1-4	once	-	CASSAGGATNEKLFF	TGTGCCAGCAGTGCCGGGGGTGCAACTAATGAAAAACTGTTTTTT
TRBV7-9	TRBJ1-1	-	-	CASNIPGSEAFF	TGTGCCAGTAACATTCCCGGGTCTGAAGCTTTCTTT
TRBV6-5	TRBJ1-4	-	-	CASSYSGTPTNEKLFF	TGTGCCAGCAGTTACTCCGGGACACCAACTAATGAAAAACTGTTTTTT
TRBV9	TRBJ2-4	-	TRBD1	CASSGGTENIQYF	TGTGCCAGCAGCGGAGGGACAGAAAACATTCAGTACTTC
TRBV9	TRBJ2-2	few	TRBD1	CASSVRTGNTGELFF	TGTGCCAGCAGCGTGCGGACAGGGAACACCGGGGAGCTGTTTTTT
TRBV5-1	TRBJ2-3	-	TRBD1	CASSLGTGGGDTQYF	TGCGCCAGCAGCCTAGGGACAGGGGGCGGGGATACGCAGTATTTT
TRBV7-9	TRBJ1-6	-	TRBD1	CASSLRTTGQGSSPLHF	TGTGCCAGCAGCTTAAGGACAACGGGACAGGGTAGTTCACCCCTCCACTTT
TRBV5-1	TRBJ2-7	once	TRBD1	CASSPDGTVYEQYF	TGCGCCAGCAGCCCCGACGGGACAGTGTACGAGCAGTACTTC
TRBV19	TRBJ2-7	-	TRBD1	CASSPTGYEQYF	TGTGCCAGTAGTCCGACAGGGTACGAGCAGTACTTC
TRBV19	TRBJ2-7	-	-	CASSPRWEQYF	TGTGCCAGTAGCCCCAGGTGGGAGCAGTACTTC
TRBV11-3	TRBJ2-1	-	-	CARRTNEQFF	TGTGCCAGGAGAACGAATGAGCAGTTCTTC
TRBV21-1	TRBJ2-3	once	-	CASSRGPYRRRTDTQYF	TGTGCCAGCAGCAGGGGGCCTTACAGACGCCGCACAGATACGCAGTATTTT
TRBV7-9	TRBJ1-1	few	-	CASSRIPPGRGNTEAFF	TGTGCCAGCAGCCGCATACCCCCAGGGAGGGGGAACACTGAAGCTTTCTTT
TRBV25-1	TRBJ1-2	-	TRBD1	CASSEYGQERGYTF	TGTGCCAGCAGTGAATACGGACAGGAGCGTGGCTACACCTTC
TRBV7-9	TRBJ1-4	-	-	CASRGGNEKLFF	TGTGCCAGCAGAGGCGGGAATGAAAAACTGTTTTTT
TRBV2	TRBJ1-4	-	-	CAPSILFF	TGTGCCCCCTCTATTCTGTTTTTT
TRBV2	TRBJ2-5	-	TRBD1	CASRGTAETQYF	TGTGCCAGCAGGGGGACAGCGGAGACCCAGTACTTC
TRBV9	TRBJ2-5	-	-	CANTPLPLRLGYQETQYF	TGTGCCAACACCCCTCTCCCTCTGCGACTAGGCTATCAAGAGACCCAGTACTTC
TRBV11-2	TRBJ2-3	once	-	CASSPNTDSLGDTQYF	TGTGCCAGCAGCCCGAATACGGACAGTCTGGGGGATACGCAGTATTTT
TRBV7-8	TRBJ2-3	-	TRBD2	CASSRRWKSGLAHTDTQYF	TGTGCCAGCAGCCGCCGCTGGAAGAGCGGACTAGCGCACACAGATACGCAGTATTTT
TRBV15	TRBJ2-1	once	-	CATSRRSGFNEQFF	TGTGCCACCAGCAGGAGGTCTGGCTTCAATGAGCAGTTCTTC
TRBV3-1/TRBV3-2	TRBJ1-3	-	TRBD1	CASSGDRGGRTIYF	TGTGCCAGCAGCGGGGACAGGGGTGGGCGCACCATATATTTT
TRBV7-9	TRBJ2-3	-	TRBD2	CASSPLYGLAAAGGTQYF	TGTGCCAGCAGCCCACTATACGGACTAGCGGCCGCGGGCGGTACGCAGTATTTT
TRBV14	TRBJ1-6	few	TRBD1	CASSYDRGNSPLHF	TGTGCCAGCAGCTACGACAGGGGTAATTCACCCCTCCACTTT
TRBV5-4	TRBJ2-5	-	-	CASSRVNSETQYF	TGTGCCAGCAGTCGGGTGAACTCAGAGACCCAGTACTTC
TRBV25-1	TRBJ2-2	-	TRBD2	CASSVLAGGLNTGELFF	TGTGCCAGCAGTGTTCTAGCGGGGGGTCTGAACACCGGGGAGCTGTTTTTT
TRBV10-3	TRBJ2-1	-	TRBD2	CAISELAVYNEQFF	TGTGCCATCAGTGAACTAGCGGTCTACAATGAGCAGTTCTTC
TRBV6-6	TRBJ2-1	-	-	CASSYGGISNEQFF	TGTGCCAGCAGTTACGGCGGGATAAGCAATGAGCAGTTCTTC
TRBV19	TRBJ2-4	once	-	CASQSSAAAKNIQYF	TGTGCCAGTCAATCTAGCGCGGCGGCCAAAAACATTCAGTACTTC
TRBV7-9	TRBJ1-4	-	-	CASSLVGRQGLREKLFF	TGTGCCAGCAGCTTAGTTGGACGTCAGGGGTTAAGGGAAAAACTGTTTTTT
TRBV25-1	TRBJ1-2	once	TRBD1	CASSGWGTGGDGGGYTF	TGTGCCAGCAGTGGTTGGGGGACAGGAGGTGATGGTGGTGGCTACACCTTC
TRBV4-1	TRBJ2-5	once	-	CASSQGNSRETQYF	TGCGCCAGCAGCCAAGGAAATAGCCGGGAGACCCAGTACTTC
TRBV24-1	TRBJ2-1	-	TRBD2	CATSEDRGRESYNEQFF	TGTGCCACCAGTGAGGATCGTGGGCGGGAGAGTTACAATGAGCAGTTCTTC
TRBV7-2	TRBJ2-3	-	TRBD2	CASSSAPHTSGLLHTQYF	TGTGCCAGCAGCTCCGCCCCACATACTAGCGGGTTGCTACATACGCAGTATTTT
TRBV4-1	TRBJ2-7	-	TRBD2	CASGAGGGEQYF	TGCGCCAGCGGAGCGGGAGGGGGTGAGCAGTACTTC
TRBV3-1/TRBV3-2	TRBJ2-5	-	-	CASSEARAGVQETQYF	TGTGCCAGCAGCGAAGCGCGGGCAGGGGTTCAAGAGACCCAGTACTTC
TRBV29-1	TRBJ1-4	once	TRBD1	CSGKTGRNEKLFF	TGCAGCGGCAAGACAGGGAGGAATGAAAAACTGTTTTTT
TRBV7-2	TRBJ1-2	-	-	CASSSAGTAYYGYTF	TGTGCCAGCAGCTCCGCGGGCACAGCATACTATGGCTACACCTTC